One T cell receptor beta chain is described in this entry. What it recognizes is unknown. Clones were read by immunoSEQ multiplex PCR, and TCRdb kept only the in-frame ones, dropping some. The sample lists 150,000 to 250,000 clones; roughly nine tenths were seen once. This entry comes from a study of T cell responses to AZD1222 COVID-19 vaccine. Study results and caveats: It was only 6 or 7 AZD1222 recipients who were seropositive at baseline. Unmutated regions of variants are reportedly targeted by nearly half of spike-specific TCRs.

Second doses were pooled across both intervals (about 4 or about 12 weeks). CDR3 length equals 14 residues. Germline CDR1 and CDR2: WSHSY and SAAADI. V dropped 10 bases and J dropped 7; count of bases not matched to a gene: 11. The genes are TRBV10-2 and TRBJ1-5; 9 nucleotides agree with TRBD1. The material was peripheral blood, obtained 28 days after the second AZD1222 dose. The origin of this receptor is an adult who received the AZD1222 COVID-19 vaccine. The chain's CDR3 is CATAPDRGRQPQHF. CDR3 bases: TGCGCCACCGCCCCGGACAGGGGAAGGCAGCCCCAGCATTTT.